The clone carrying this T cell receptor beta chain was picked up many times. Antigen: not known. The sample comes from a study of CD8 T cells in ankylosing spondylitis. CDR1 and CDR2 from the germline V gene are SGHRS and YFSETQ. V shed 0 bases, J shed 3 bases, and the junction held 5 bases outside the gene matches. The CDR3 spans 16 residues. In making TCR beta libraries, quantitative 5'-RACE with molecular barcodes was used. TCRdb called the 5' RACE reads again in MiXCR, with one record for every CDR3 protein. The table includes under 400,000 distinct CDR3 sequences, 11% detected once. Notes on the study in general: Previously reported in reactive arthritis synovial fluid and blood were some of the motif variants. Reportedly, disease-linked clones are significantly enriched in ankylosing spondylitis patients' matched synovial fluid. CD8+ by phenotype, disease-linked clones were relatively rare in peripheral blood.

The source material was blood, either unsorted or a sorted T cell fraction (not recorded which). The receptor was isolated from a female donor with ankylosing spondylitis or in good health (not recorded which). This rearrangement joins TRBV5-1 to TRBJ2-1; 8 bases align to TRBD1. For the CDR3, the DNA is TGCGCCAGCAGCTTGGACGGAGGACAGGGCTACAATGAGCAGTTCTTC. The encoded protein is CASSLDGGQGYNEQFF.